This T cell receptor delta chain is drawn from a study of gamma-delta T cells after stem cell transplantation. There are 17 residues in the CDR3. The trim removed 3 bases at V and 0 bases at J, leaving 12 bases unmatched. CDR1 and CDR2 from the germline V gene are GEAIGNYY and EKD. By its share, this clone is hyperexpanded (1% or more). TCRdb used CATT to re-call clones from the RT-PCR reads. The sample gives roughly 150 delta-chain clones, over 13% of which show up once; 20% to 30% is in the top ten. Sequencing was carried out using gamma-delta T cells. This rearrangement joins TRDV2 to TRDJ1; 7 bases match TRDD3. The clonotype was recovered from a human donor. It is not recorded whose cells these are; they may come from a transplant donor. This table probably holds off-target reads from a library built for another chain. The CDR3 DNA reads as TGTGCCTGTGACCCCGCCGAGGGGGATTCGTACACCGATAAACTCATCTTT. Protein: CACDPAEGDSYTDKLIF.